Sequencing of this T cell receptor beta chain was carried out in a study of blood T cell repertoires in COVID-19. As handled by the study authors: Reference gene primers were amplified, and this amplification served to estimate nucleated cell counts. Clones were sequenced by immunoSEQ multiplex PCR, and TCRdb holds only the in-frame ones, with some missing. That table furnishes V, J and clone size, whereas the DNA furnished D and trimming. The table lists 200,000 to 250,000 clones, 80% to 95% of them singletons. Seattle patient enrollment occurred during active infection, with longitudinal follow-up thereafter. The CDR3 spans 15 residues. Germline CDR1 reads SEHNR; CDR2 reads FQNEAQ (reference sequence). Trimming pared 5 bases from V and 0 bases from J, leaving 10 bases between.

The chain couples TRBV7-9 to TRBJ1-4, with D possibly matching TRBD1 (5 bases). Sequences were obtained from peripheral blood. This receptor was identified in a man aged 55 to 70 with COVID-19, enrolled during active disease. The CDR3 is CASSGGVATNEKLFF. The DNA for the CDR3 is TGTGCCAGCAGCGGGGGAGTAGCAACTAATGAAAAACTGTTTTTT.